This TCR beta chain was captured by sequencing in a study of CD8 T cells in ankylosing spondylitis. For this clonotype: Its target is not known.

Study observations and caveats: There was reportedly significant enrichment of clones that were disease-linked in matched ankylosing spondylitis synovial fluid. Within ankylosing spondylitis blood, a TCR beta motif made up of under 10 highly homologous variants appeared to be characteristic. CD8+ cells made up the disease-linked clones, which were relatively rare in peripheral blood.

The CDR3 runs to 14 residues. The V gene lost 10 bases and the J gene lost 2 bases, with 15 bases spanning the gap. CDR1 and CDR2 (germline): SGHVS, FNYEAQ. Quantitative barcoded 5'-RACE was used to prepare TCR beta libraries. TCRdb re-derived calls from the 5' RACE reads in MiXCR, one entry per CDR3 protein. The table has 150,000 to 250,000 distinct CDR3 sequences, roughly 13% seen once. This clonotype was obtained from a male donor with ankylosing spondylitis or in good health (not recorded which). The source material was blood, either unsorted or a sorted T cell fraction (not recorded which). The chain has TRBV7-6 and TRBJ2-1, with a weak D call TRBD2 (6 bases). CDR3 DNA: TGTGCCACCAACGGGGGAGGACCCTACAATGAGCAGTTCTTC. It encodes CATNGGGPYNEQFF.